These T cell receptor beta chains were read from a single sample in a study of CD8+ T cells in alopecia areata. Only in-frame clones appear in the TCRdb table, and some are missing; sequencing was by immunoSEQ multiplex PCR. The repertoire includes 200,000 or so clones, under 40% of them detected once, and around 0.48% sits in the top ten. Specimen: CD4+ T cells sorted from blood, collected at week 34, from a patient treated with tofacitinib. The receptors stem from a human donor with alopecia areata. Each CDR3 is given with its conserved first and last residue. A D gene is named only where the DNA matches it firmly. For some rows the clone size is stated as once, few or many, or as a class when expanded; others skip it.

abundance: few
d_gene: NA
v_gene: TRBV9
j_gene: TRBJ2-5
CDR3aa: CASSVNGAEETQYF
CDR3nt: TGTGCCAGCAGCGTAAACGGGGCGGAAGAGACCCAGTACTTC

abundance: few
d_gene: TRBD1
v_gene: TRBV6-5
j_gene: TRBJ1-5
CDR3aa: CASSRQGPLEPQHF
CDR3nt: TGTGCCAGCAGCCGACAGGGCCCCCTAGAGCCCCAGCATTTT

abundance: NA
d_gene: NA
v_gene: TRBV4-1
j_gene: TRBJ1-4
CDR3aa: CASSQDRSRTGWVEKLFF
CDR3nt: TGCGCCAGCAGCCAAGATCGCAGTCGTACAGGGTGGGTTGAAAAACTGTTTTTT

abundance: few
d_gene: NA
v_gene: TRBV5-6
j_gene: TRBJ1-6
CDR3aa: CASRPSLVGSPLHF
CDR3nt: TGTGCCAGCAGGCCCAGCCTAGTGGGTTCACCCCTCCACTTT

abundance: NA
d_gene: TRBD2
v_gene: TRBV11-3
j_gene: TRBJ2-7
CDR3aa: CASSPPSGGSYEQYF
CDR3nt: TGTGCCAGCAGCCCGCCCAGCGGGGGCTCCTACGAGCAGTACTTC

abundance: NA
d_gene: TRBD2
v_gene: TRBV2
j_gene: TRBJ2-2
CDR3aa: CASRPSGTNTGELFF
CDR3nt: TGTGCCAGCAGACCCAGCGGGACGAACACCGGGGAGCTGTTTTTT

abundance: NA
d_gene: NA
v_gene: TRBV29-1
j_gene: TRBJ2-2
CDR3aa: CSVEDRGSRTGELFF
CDR3nt: TGCAGCGTTGAAGATAGAGGGAGCCGAACCGGGGAGCTGTTTTTT

abundance: NA
d_gene: TRBD1
v_gene: TRBV7-9
j_gene: TRBJ1-5
CDR3aa: CASSIGAGGMGNQPQHF
CDR3nt: TGTGCCAGCAGCATCGGGGCAGGGGGAATGGGCAATCAGCCCCAGCATTTT

abundance: few
d_gene: NA
v_gene: TRBV6-6
j_gene: TRBJ1-2
CDR3aa: CASVLGGGYDGYTF
CDR3nt: TGTGCCAGTGTCCTCGGCGGGGGCTATGATGGCTACACCTTC

abundance: NA
d_gene: NA
v_gene: TRBV10-3
j_gene: TRBJ2-2
CDR3aa: CATEGTPQGTGELFF
CDR3nt: TGTGCCACCGAGGGTACCCCCCAGGGGACCGGGGAGCTGTTTTTT

abundance: once
d_gene: TRBD1
v_gene: TRBV30
j_gene: TRBJ1-2
CDR3aa: CAWKWTGAYGYTF
CDR3nt: TGTGCCTGGAAATGGACAGGGGCCTATGGCTACACCTTC

abundance: NA
d_gene: NA
v_gene: TRBV7-2
j_gene: TRBJ2-7
CDR3aa: CASSLGSHQEQYF
CDR3nt: TGTGCCAGCAGCTTAGGCTCACACCAGGAGCAGTACTTC

abundance: few
d_gene: NA
v_gene: TRBV29-1
j_gene: TRBJ2-7
CDR3aa: CSVEGPVGYEQYF
CDR3nt: TGCAGCGTTGAAGGGCCGGTTGGTTACGAGCAGTACTTC

abundance: NA
d_gene: NA
v_gene: TRBV15
j_gene: TRBJ1-4
CDR3aa: CATSRTQEKLFF
CDR3nt: TGTGCCACCAGCAGGACCCAGGAAAAACTGTTTTTT

abundance: few
d_gene: NA
v_gene: TRBV14
j_gene: TRBJ2-1
CDR3aa: CASSQPGPRRSYNEQFF
CDR3nt: TGTGCCAGCAGCCAACCCGGGCCCAGGCGCTCCTACAATGAGCAGTTCTTC

abundance: once
d_gene: TRBD2
v_gene: TRBV2
j_gene: TRBJ2-1
CDR3aa: CARLRLAGGNEQFF
CDR3nt: TGTGCCAGATTGCGACTAGCGGGGGGGAATGAGCAGTTCTTC

abundance: once
d_gene: NA
v_gene: TRBV7-9
j_gene: TRBJ1-1
CDR3aa: CASSHMNTEAFF
CDR3nt: TGTGCCAGCAGCCATATGAACACTGAAGCTTTCTTT

abundance: NA
d_gene: NA
v_gene: TRBV9
j_gene: TRBJ1-1
CDR3aa: CASSVGSNTEAFF
CDR3nt: TGTGCCAGCAGCGTAGGGTCGAACACTGAAGCTTTCTTT

abundance: NA
d_gene: NA
v_gene: TRBV11-2
j_gene: TRBJ1-2
CDR3aa: CASSLAGVGYGYTF
CDR3nt: TGTGCCAGCAGCTTAGCAGGGGTGGGCTATGGCTACACCTTC

abundance: few
d_gene: TRBD1
v_gene: TRBV30
j_gene: TRBJ1-2
CDR3aa: CAWIPLRRDSLNGYTF
CDR3nt: TGTGCCTGGATCCCCCTCCGGAGGGACAGTCTTAATGGCTACACCTTC

abundance: many
d_gene: TRBD1
v_gene: TRBV10-3
j_gene: TRBJ2-1
CDR3aa: CAVTGQYSYNEQFF
CDR3nt: TGTGCCGTAACGGGACAGTACTCCTACAATGAGCAGTTCTTC

abundance: few
d_gene: TRBD1
v_gene: TRBV7-3
j_gene: TRBJ2-2
CDR3aa: CASSSLGQGTGELFF
CDR3nt: TGTGCCAGCAGCTCCCTCGGACAGGGCACCGGGGAGCTGTTTTTT

abundance: few
d_gene: NA
v_gene: TRBV19
j_gene: TRBJ2-1
CDR3aa: CASDSGRYNEQFF
CDR3nt: TGTGCCAGTGATAGCGGAAGGTACAATGAGCAGTTCTTC

abundance: NA
d_gene: TRBD2
v_gene: TRBV2
j_gene: TRBJ2-3
CDR3aa: CASRAVGTSTRDTQYF
CDR3nt: TGTGCCAGCAGGGCCGTCGGGACTAGCACGAGAGATACGCAGTATTTT

abundance: few
d_gene: TRBD1
v_gene: TRBV27
j_gene: TRBJ2-3
CDR3aa: CASSQGVLSTDTQYF
CDR3nt: TGTGCCAGCAGTCAGGGGGTGTTAAGCACAGATACGCAGTATTTT

abundance: NA
d_gene: NA
v_gene: TRBV7-2
j_gene: TRBJ1-5
CDR3aa: CASSFRWGGDQPQHF
CDR3nt: TGTGCCAGCAGCTTCCGTTGGGGCGGGGATCAGCCCCAGCATTTT

abundance: NA
d_gene: TRBD1
v_gene: TRBV9
j_gene: TRBJ1-6
CDR3aa: CASTGGTVLNSPLHF
CDR3nt: TGTGCCAGCACTGGCGGGACAGTTTTAAATTCACCCCTCCACTTT

abundance: many
d_gene: NA
v_gene: TRBV5-1
j_gene: TRBJ1-1
CDR3aa: CASSLGGDSEAFF
CDR3nt: TGCGCCAGCAGCTTGGGAGGGGATAGTGAAGCTTTCTTT

abundance: NA
d_gene: NA
v_gene: TRBV5-8
j_gene: TRBJ2-6
CDR3aa: CASSFFSSGANVLTF
CDR3nt: TGTGCCAGCAGCTTTTTCAGCTCTGGGGCCAACGTCCTGACTTTC

abundance: few
d_gene: TRBD2
v_gene: TRBV2
j_gene: TRBJ2-3
CDR3aa: CASSGASGRSDTQYF
CDR3nt: TGTGCCAGCAGTGGGGCTAGCGGGAGATCAGATACGCAGTATTTT

abundance: few
d_gene: TRBD1
v_gene: TRBV5-6
j_gene: TRBJ2-2
CDR3aa: CASSLGQGVLRTGELFF
CDR3nt: TGTGCCAGCAGCTTGGGGCAGGGGGTATTAAGGACCGGGGAGCTGTTTTTT

abundance: once
d_gene: NA
v_gene: TRBV7-8
j_gene: TRBJ2-5
CDR3aa: CASSLGTNQETQYF
CDR3nt: TGTGCCAGCAGCTTAGGGACTAACCAAGAGACCCAGTACTTC

abundance: NA
d_gene: NA
v_gene: TRBV25-1
j_gene: TRBJ2-2
CDR3aa: CASRFSTGELFF
CDR3nt: TGTGCCAGCCGATTCTCTACCGGGGAGCTGTTTTTT

abundance: NA
d_gene: NA
v_gene: TRBV11-2
j_gene: TRBJ2-7
CDR3aa: CASSFQLGAYEQYF
CDR3nt: TGTGCCAGCAGCTTTCAATTGGGGGCCTACGAGCAGTACTTC

abundance: few
d_gene: TRBD2
v_gene: TRBV30
j_gene: TRBJ2-4
CDR3aa: CASSPGLAALAKNIQYF
CDR3nt: TGTGCCTCTTCCCCGGGACTAGCGGCCTTAGCCAAAAACATTCAGTACTTC

abundance: few
d_gene: NA
v_gene: TRBV30
j_gene: TRBJ2-3
CDR3aa: CAWSSSTDTQYF
CDR3nt: TGTGCCTGGAGCTCTAGCACAGATACGCAGTATTTT

abundance: NA
d_gene: NA
v_gene: TRBV6-5
j_gene: TRBJ1-1
CDR3aa: CASSPRPTGNTEAFF
CDR3nt: TGTGCCAGCAGTCCCCGCCCGACAGGGAACACTGAAGCTTTCTTT

abundance: NA
d_gene: NA
v_gene: TRBV25-1
j_gene: TRBJ2-4
CDR3aa: CASSGERGVQYF
CDR3nt: TGTGCCAGCAGTGGCGAAAGGGGCGTTCAGTACTTC

abundance: many
d_gene: NA
v_gene: TRBV14
j_gene: TRBJ2-7
CDR3aa: CASSQDWGVQYF
CDR3nt: TGTGCCAGCAGCCAAGATTGGGGCGTGCAGTACTTC

abundance: NA
d_gene: NA
v_gene: TRBV7-3
j_gene: TRBJ2-6
CDR3aa: CASSLHGAGANVLTF
CDR3nt: TGTGCCAGCAGCTTACACGGGGCTGGGGCCAACGTCCTGACTTTC

abundance: NA
d_gene: NA
v_gene: TRBV6-1
j_gene: TRBJ2-3
CDR3aa: CASSGTTDTQYF
CDR3nt: TGTGCCAGCAGTGGGACCACAGATACGCAGTATTTT

abundance: NA
d_gene: TRBD1
v_gene: TRBV30
j_gene: TRBJ2-7
CDR3aa: CAWTQGAREQYF
CDR3nt: TGTGCCTGGACACAGGGGGCTAGGGAGCAGTACTTC

abundance: few
d_gene: TRBD2
v_gene: TRBV7-9
j_gene: TRBJ2-1
CDR3aa: CASSLFASGEQFF
CDR3nt: TGTGCCAGCAGCTTATTCGCTAGCGGTGAGCAGTTCTTC

abundance: NA
d_gene: NA
v_gene: TRBV12-5
j_gene: TRBJ1-5
CDR3aa: CASSAGDNQPQHF
CDR3nt: TGTGCTAGTAGCGCCGGGGACAATCAGCCCCAGCATTTT

abundance: NA
d_gene: NA
v_gene: TRBV7-9
j_gene: TRBJ2-7
CDR3aa: CASSLIQTGSSYEQYF
CDR3nt: TGTGCCAGCAGCTTAATACAGACAGGAAGCTCCTACGAGCAGTACTTC

abundance: NA
d_gene: NA
v_gene: TRBV29-1
j_gene: TRBJ2-2
CDR3aa: CSVEGATNTGELFF
CDR3nt: TGCAGCGTTGAAGGGGCTACGAACACCGGGGAGCTGTTTTTT

abundance: NA
d_gene: TRBD2
v_gene: TRBV29-1
j_gene: TRBJ2-1
CDR3aa: CSVGGLAETSSYNEQFF
CDR3nt: TGCAGCGTCGGGGGACTAGCGGAAACTAGCTCCTACAATGAGCAGTTCTTC

abundance: NA
d_gene: NA
v_gene: TRBV4-1
j_gene: TRBJ1-2
CDR3aa: CASSQDPGPPNYGYTF
CDR3nt: TGCGCCAGCAGCCAAGATCCTGGACCTCCGAACTATGGCTACACCTTC

abundance: few
d_gene: TRBD1
v_gene: TRBV5-1
j_gene: TRBJ1-2
CDR3aa: CASSSGTVYGYTF
CDR3nt: TGCGCCAGCAGCTCCGGGACAGTTTATGGCTACACCTTC

abundance: NA
d_gene: NA
v_gene: TRBV19
j_gene: TRBJ2-1
CDR3aa: CASSIGRIRGLANEQFF
CDR3nt: TGTGCCAGTAGTATTGGGCGAATTCGAGGGCTGGCCAATGAGCAGTTCTTC

abundance: few
d_gene: NA
v_gene: TRBV5-1
j_gene: TRBJ2-7
CDR3aa: CASSLGITLGNEQYF
CDR3nt: TGCGCCAGCAGCTTGGGAATAACCTTGGGGAACGAGCAGTACTTC

abundance: few
d_gene: NA
v_gene: TRBV5-6
j_gene: TRBJ2-3
CDR3aa: CASSLYPIASTDTQYF
CDR3nt: TGTGCCAGCAGCTTGTATCCAATAGCTAGCACAGATACGCAGTATTTT

abundance: few
d_gene: NA
v_gene: TRBV6-5
j_gene: TRBJ1-1
CDR3aa: CASSNTGARGTEAFF
CDR3nt: TGTGCCAGCAGCAACACGGGGGCCAGGGGCACTGAAGCTTTCTTT

abundance: few
d_gene: TRBD2
v_gene: TRBV19
j_gene: TRBJ2-1
CDR3aa: CASSMGAGVFNEQFF
CDR3nt: TGTGCCAGTAGTATGGGAGCGGGAGTGTTCAATGAGCAGTTCTTC

abundance: NA
d_gene: TRBD1
v_gene: TRBV6-5
j_gene: TRBJ1-1
CDR3aa: CASNVGDSTEAFF
CDR3nt: TGTGCCAGCAACGTGGGGGACAGCACTGAAGCTTTCTTT

abundance: NA
d_gene: NA
v_gene: TRBV30
j_gene: TRBJ1-6
CDR3aa: CAYGQGANSPLHF
CDR3nt: TGTGCATATGGCCAGGGTGCTAATTCACCCCTCCACTTT

abundance: few
d_gene: NA
v_gene: TRBV30
j_gene: TRBJ2-2
CDR3aa: CAWSVHRVGTGELFF
CDR3nt: TGTGCCTGGAGTGTACACAGGGTGGGAACCGGGGAGCTGTTTTTT

abundance: few
d_gene: NA
v_gene: TRBV5-1
j_gene: TRBJ2-1
CDR3aa: CASSLVQGHEQFF
CDR3nt: TGCGCCAGCAGCTTGGTGCAGGGGCATGAGCAGTTCTTC

abundance: NA
d_gene: TRBD1
v_gene: TRBV6-6
j_gene: TRBJ1-1
CDR3aa: CASRVTGGTEAFF
CDR3nt: TGTGCCAGCAGGGTGACAGGGGGCACTGAAGCTTTCTTT

abundance: NA
d_gene: NA
v_gene: TRBV2
j_gene: TRBJ2-1
CDR3aa: CASSQGSEQFF
CDR3nt: TGTGCCAGCAGCCAGGGAAGTGAGCAGTTCTTC